Reported below is one T cell receptor beta chain. As the template, RNA transcripts were used to amplify TCR beta CDR3 regions. An initial RT-PCR round employing HTBI primers preceded a second-round multiplex PCR. TCRdb reanalysed the multiplex PCR reads using MiXCR and keeps one entry per CDR3 protein. The profile shows 360,000 or so distinct CDR3 sequences, around 17% of them singletons. The entry originates in a study of Graves' ophthalmopathy and Graves' hyperthyroidism. Background on the study: Investigators collected peripheral blood at initial diagnosis, before any treatment was given.

This TCR came from a woman between 18 and 29 years old with Graves' ophthalmopathy. The sample taken for sequencing was peripheral blood.

CDR3: CASSSGGGIADTQYF. CDR3 sequence (DNA): TGTGCCAGCAGCTCTGGAGGGGGGATAGCAGATACGCAGTATTTT. This chain uses TRBV11-2 with TRBJ2-3; perhaps D is TRBD1 or TRBD2 (6 bases each). The CDR3 is 15 residues long. In germline, CDR1 is SGHAT, CDR2 FQNNGV. The V end was cut by 4 bases, the J end by 4 bases, with 15 bases between.